This T cell receptor beta chain came from a study of post-analysis software for immune sequencing data. Overall study context: Some patients lacked subtype; others had relapsing-remitting, secondary progressive or progressive-relapsing disease. General observations from the study: The study found significantly lower normalized Chao1 diversity in multiple sclerosis patients than in controls. The F measure placed samples prepared in the same batch into strongly shared clusters.

This clonotype was observed once. Its antigen is unknown. TCR beta libraries were prepared from cDNA with unique molecular identifiers. T cells, roughly 1 to 10 million of them, yielded some 540,000 cDNA molecules. TCRdb processed the PCR reads anew with MiXCR; each CDR3 protein has one entry. Of a few hundred thousand distinct CDR3 sequences detected, approximately 34% appear once; the ten largest clones hold 5% to 6%. Specimen: blood. The receptor's source is a girl younger than 18 with multiple sclerosis.

The CDR3 nucleotides are TGCAGTGCAAACGACGGGACTAGCGGGGGGCACAATGAGCAGTTCTTC. As protein: CSANDGTSGGHNEQFF. The chain couples TRBV20-1 to TRBJ2-1; 15 positions agree with TRBD2. Germline V gene sequence: CDR1 DFQATT, CDR2 SNEGSKA (reference sequence). V gave up 6 bases and J gave up 5 bases; unmatched junction bases: 8. The CDR3 length is 16 residues.